This paragraph reports one T cell receptor (beta chain). Its antigen is currently unknown. The data were taken from a study of somatic mutations in cytotoxic T cells in rheumatoid arthritis. At the level of the study: Patient blood, 30 ml in EDTA, was obtained immediately after diagnosis and prior to the start of any treatment.

Study-level findings and limits: For rheumatoid arthritis patients, CD8+ clonality increased with age, whereas it did not in healthy controls.

The junction had 12 bases not matched to a gene; V was cut back by 4 bases and J by 3 bases. CDR3 length: 17 residues. Per germline, CDR1 SGHVS and CDR2 FNYEAQ. Authors' methods: Matching published virus-specific TCRB sequences was rare for patient CD8+ clones that were larger than 1%. Only in-frame clones appear in the TCRdb table, and some are missing; sequencing was by immunoSEQ multiplex PCR. The V and J calls and clone size come from that table; D and trimming were worked out from the DNA. The table shows some 23,000 clones, with more than 80% occurring only once. The genes are TRBV7-6 and TRBJ2-5; TRBD1 matches 9 bases. The sequence came from an adult with rheumatoid arthritis. Sequenced material: CD8+ T cells sorted from blood. The CDR3 reads CASSSAHLTGGEETQYF. In DNA form, the CDR3 reads TGTGCCAGCAGCTCCGCCCATTTGACAGGGGGAGAAGAGACCCAGTACTTC.